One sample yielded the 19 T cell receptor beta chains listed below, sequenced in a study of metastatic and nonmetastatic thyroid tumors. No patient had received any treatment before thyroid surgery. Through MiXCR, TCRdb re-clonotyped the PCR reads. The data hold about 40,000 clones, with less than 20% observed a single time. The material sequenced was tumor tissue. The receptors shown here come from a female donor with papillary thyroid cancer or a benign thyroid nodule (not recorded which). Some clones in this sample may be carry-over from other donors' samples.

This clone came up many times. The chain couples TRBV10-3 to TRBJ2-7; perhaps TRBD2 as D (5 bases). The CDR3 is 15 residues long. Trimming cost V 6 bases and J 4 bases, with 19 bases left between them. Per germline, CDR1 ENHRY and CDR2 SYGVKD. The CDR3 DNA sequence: TGTGCCATCAGCCGACTAAACCCCCTCTTTTACGAGCAGTACTTC. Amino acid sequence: CAISRLNPLFYEQYF.

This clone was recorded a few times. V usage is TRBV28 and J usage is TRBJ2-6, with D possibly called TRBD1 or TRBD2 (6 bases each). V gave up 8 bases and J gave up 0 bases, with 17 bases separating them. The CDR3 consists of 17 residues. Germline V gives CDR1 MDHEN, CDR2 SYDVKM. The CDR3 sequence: CASGLGGTYSGANVLTF. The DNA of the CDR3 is TGTGCCAGCGGCTTAGGGGGGACCTACTCTGGGGCCAACGTCCTGACTTTC.

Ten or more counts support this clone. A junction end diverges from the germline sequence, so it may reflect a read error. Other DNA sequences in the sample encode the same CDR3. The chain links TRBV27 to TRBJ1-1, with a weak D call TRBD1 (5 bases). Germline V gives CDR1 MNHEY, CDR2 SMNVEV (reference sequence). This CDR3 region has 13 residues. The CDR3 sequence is CASSPKRDAEAFF. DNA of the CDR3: TGTGCCAGCAGTCCTAAAAGGGACGCTGAAGCCTTCTTT.

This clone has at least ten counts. In nucleotides, the CDR3 is TGCGCCAGCAGCCAAGAGACAGGGGGCTTAGGAAACACCATATATTTT. It specifies CASSQETGGLGNTIYF. The gene calls are TRBV4-3 and TRBJ1-3; 10 bases agree with TRBD1. The germline gives CDR1 LGHNA, CDR2 YSLEER. This CDR3 contains 16 residues. V shed 0 bases, J shed 4 bases, and the junction held 3 bases outside the gene matches.

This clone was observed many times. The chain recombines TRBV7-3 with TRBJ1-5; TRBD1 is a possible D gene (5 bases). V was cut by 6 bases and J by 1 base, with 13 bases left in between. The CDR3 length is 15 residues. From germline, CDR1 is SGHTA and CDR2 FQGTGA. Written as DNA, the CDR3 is TGTGCCAGCAGGGTGGGGCACCTCAGCAATCAGCCCCAGCATTTT. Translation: CASRVGHLSNQPQHF.

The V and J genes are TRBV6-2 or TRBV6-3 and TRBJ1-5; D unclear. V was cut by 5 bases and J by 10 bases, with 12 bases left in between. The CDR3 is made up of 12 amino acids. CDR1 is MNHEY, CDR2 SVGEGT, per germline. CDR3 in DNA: TGTGCCAGCAGTCAAGACGGGGATCCCCAGCATTTT. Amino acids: CASSQDGDPQHF.

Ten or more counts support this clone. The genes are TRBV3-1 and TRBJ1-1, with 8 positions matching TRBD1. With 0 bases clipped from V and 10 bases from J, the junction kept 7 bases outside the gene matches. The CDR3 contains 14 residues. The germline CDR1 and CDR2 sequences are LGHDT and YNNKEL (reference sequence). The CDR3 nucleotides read TGTGCCAGCAGCCAAGATCAGGGGGCGCGGGGAGCTTTCTTT. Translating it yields CASSQDQGARGAFF. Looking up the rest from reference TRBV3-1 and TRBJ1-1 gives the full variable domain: DTAVSQTPKYLVTQMGNDKSIKCEQNLGHDTMYWYKQDSKKFLKIMFSYNNKELIINETVPNRFSPKSPDKAHLNLHINSLELGDSAVYFCASSQDQGARGAFFGQGTRLTVV.

The CDR3 here is CASILPTGLAGENEQYF. The CDR3 nucleotides read TGTGCCAGCATCCTTCCCACCGGACTAGCGGGAGAAAACGAGCAGTACTTC. The chain links TRBV12-3 or TRBV12-4 to TRBJ2-7; 13 nucleotides align to TRBD2. This CDR3 region has 17 residues. V trimming: 7 bases; J trimming: 5 bases; junction bases outside the gene matches: 14.

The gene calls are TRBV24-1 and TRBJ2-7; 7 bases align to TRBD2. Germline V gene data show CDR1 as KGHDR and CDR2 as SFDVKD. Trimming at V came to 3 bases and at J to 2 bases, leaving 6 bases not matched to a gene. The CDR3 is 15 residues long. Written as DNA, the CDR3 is TGTGCCACCAGTGATCTACGAGCGGGAACCTACGAGCAGTACTTC. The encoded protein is CATSDLRAGTYEQYF.

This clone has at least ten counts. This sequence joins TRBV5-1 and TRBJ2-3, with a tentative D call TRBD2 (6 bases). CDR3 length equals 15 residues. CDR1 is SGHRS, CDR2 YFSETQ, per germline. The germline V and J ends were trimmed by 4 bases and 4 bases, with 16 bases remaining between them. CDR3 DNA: TGCGCCAGCAGCCTCGGAGGGCCGATCTCAGATACGCAGTATTTT. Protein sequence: CASSLGGPISDTQYF. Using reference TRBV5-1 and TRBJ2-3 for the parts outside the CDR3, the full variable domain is KAGVTQTPRYLIKTRGQQVTLSCSPISGHRSVSWYQQTPGQGLQFLFEYFSETQRNKGNFPGRFSGRQFSNSRSEMNVSTLELGDSALYLCASSLGGPISDTQYFGPGTRLTVL.

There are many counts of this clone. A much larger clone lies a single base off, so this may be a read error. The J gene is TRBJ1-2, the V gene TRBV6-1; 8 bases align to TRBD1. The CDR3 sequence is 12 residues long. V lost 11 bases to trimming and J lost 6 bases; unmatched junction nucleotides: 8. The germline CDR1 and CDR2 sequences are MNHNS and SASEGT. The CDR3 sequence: CAGSGGYHGYTF. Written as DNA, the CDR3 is TGTGCCGGATCAGGGGGCTACCATGGCTACACCTTC.

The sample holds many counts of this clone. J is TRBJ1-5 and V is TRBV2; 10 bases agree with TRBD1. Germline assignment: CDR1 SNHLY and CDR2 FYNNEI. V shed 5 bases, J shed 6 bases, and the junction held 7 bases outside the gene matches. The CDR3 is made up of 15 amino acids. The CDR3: CASSHRDRGTQPQHF. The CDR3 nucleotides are TGTGCCAGCAGTCACCGGGACAGGGGTACTCAGCCCCAGCATTTT.

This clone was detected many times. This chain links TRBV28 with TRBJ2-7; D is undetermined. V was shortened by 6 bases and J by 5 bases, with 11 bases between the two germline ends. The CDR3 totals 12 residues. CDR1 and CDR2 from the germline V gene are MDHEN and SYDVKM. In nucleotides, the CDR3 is TGTGCCAGCAGCCTTAACCCCGACGAGCAGTACTTC. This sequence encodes CASSLNPDEQYF. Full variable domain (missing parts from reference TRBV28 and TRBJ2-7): DVKVTQSSRYLVKRTGEKVFLECVQDMDHENMFWYRQDPGLGLRLIYFSYDVKMKEKGDIPEGYSVSREKKERFSLILESASTNQTSMYLCASSLNPDEQYFGPGTRLTVT.

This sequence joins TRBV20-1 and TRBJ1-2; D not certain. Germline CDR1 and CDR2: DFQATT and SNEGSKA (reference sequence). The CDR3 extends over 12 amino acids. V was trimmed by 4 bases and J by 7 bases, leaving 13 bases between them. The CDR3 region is CSAIIRVSGYTF. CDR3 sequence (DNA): TGCAGTGCTATAATTCGCGTGAGTGGCTACACCTTC.

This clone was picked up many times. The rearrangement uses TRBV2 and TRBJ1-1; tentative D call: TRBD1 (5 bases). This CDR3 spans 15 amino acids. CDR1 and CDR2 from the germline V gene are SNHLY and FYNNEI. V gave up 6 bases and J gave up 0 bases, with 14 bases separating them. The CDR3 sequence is CASRSDSSMNTEAFF. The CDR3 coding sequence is TGTGCCAGCAGATCAGACAGTTCCATGAACACTGAAGCTTTCTTT.

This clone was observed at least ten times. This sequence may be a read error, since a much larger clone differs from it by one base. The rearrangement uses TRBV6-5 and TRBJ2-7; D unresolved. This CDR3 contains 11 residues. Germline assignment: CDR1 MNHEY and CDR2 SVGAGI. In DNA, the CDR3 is TGTGCCAGCAGTTACGGTGTCGAGCAGTGCTTC. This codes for CASSYGVEQCF.

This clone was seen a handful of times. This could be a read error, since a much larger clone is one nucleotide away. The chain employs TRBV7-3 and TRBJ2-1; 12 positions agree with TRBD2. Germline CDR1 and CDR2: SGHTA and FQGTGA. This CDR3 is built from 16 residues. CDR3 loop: CAISLNGTSGYNEQFF. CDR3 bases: TGTGCCATCAGCTTAAACGGGACTAGCGGGTACAATGAGCAGTTCTTC.

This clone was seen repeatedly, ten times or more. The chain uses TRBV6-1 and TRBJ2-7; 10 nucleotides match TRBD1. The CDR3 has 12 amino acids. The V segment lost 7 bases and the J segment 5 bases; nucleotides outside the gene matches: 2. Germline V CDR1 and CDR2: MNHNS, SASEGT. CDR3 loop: CASKGQGNEQYF. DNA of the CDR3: TGTGCCAGCAAGGGACAGGGGAACGAGCAGTACTTC.

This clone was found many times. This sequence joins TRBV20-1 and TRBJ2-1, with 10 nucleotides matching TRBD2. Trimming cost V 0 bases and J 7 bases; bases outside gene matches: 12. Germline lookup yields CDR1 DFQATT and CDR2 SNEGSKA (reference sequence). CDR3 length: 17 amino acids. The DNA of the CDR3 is TGCAGTGCTAGAGATGTTCAGCGGGAGGGATCTAGGAATGAGCAGTTCTTC. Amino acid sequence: CSARDVQREGSRNEQFF.